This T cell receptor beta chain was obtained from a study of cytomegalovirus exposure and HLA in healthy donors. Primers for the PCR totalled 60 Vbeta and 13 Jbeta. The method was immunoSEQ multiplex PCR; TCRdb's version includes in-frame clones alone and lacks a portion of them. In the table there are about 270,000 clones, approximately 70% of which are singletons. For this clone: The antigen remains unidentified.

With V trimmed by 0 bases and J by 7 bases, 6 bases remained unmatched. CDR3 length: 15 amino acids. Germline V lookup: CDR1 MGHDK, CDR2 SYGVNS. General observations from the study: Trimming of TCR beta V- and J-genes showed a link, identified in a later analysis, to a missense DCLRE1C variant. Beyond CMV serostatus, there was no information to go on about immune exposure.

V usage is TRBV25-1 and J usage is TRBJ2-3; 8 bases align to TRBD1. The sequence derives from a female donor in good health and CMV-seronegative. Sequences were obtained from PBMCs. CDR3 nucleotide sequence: TGTGCCAGCAGTGAATACGACAGGGGCCCCTATACGCAGTATTTT. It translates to CASSEYDRGPYTQYF.